These T cell receptor beta chains were read from a single sample in a study of cytomegalovirus exposure and HLA in healthy donors. Some clones are missing from TCRdb's copy, which holds only in-frame ones; the method was immunoSEQ multiplex PCR. The repertoire has 85,000 to 90,000 clones, around 96% of them found once; the top ten carry around 0.78%. The source material was PBMCs. The receptors derive from a man younger than 30 in good health and CMV-seronegative. CDR3s include the opening cysteine and the closing phenylalanine or tryptophan. The D gene is left open where the match is weak. The size field is filled for only some rows; it gives once, few, many or a size class.

>TRBJ2-3|TRBD1|TRBV10-3|14|NA
CATRTGGAEDTQYF
TGTGCCACCAGGACAGGGGGCGCGGAAGATACGCAGTATTTT
>TRBJ2-3|NA|TRBV9|16|NA
CASSVETSSSTDTQYF
TGTGCCAGCAGCGTAGAAACTAGCAGTAGCACAGATACGCAGTATTTT
>TRBJ1-5|NA|TRBV2|15|few
CASSGEGRGGQPQHF
TGTGCCAGCAGTGGGGAGGGAAGGGGTGGTCAGCCCCAGCATTTT
>TRBJ2-1|TRBD1|TRBV29-1|15|NA
CSGWGGTGRNNEQFF
TGCAGCGGGTGGGGGGGGACAGGGAGGAACAATGAGCAGTTCTTC
>TRBJ1-3|NA|TRBV19|14|NA
CASSIRDNGNTIYF
TGTGCCAGTAGTATAAGGGACAACGGAAACACCATATATTTT
>TRBJ2-1|NA|TRBV19|16|NA
CASSIATGNAYNEQFF
TGTGCCAGTAGTATTGCTACAGGGAACGCCTACAATGAGCAGTTCTTC
>TRBJ1-1|TRBD1|TRBV18|14|NA
CASSGVTGATEAFF
TGTGCCAGCTCCGGCGTGACAGGGGCCACTGAAGCTTTCTTT
>TRBJ1-1|NA|TRBV6-1|14|NA
CASSRTAGGTEAFF
TGTGCCAGCAGCCGGACGGCCGGGGGCACTGAAGCTTTCTTT
>TRBJ1-2|TRBD1|TRBV7-9|14|once
CASSPQGQVVGYTF
TGTGCCAGCAGCCCCCAAGGACAGGTCGTCGGCTACACCTTC
>TRBJ1-1|NA|TRBV7-9|10|once
CASSRAEAFF
TGTGCCAGCAGCCGAGCCGAAGCTTTCTTT
>TRBJ2-1|TRBD2|TRBV18|17|NA
CASSRPDGLAGANEQFF
TGTGCCAGCTCACGACCTGACGGACTAGCTGGGGCCAATGAGCAGTTCTTC
>TRBJ1-1|NA|TRBV30|11|NA
CAWRFSTEAFF
TGTGCCTGGAGGTTTAGCACTGAAGCTTTCTTT
>TRBJ1-5|NA|TRBV27|13|NA
CASSPRGNQPQHF
TGTGCCAGCAGTCCACGGGGCAATCAGCCCCAGCATTTT
>TRBJ2-1|NA|TRBV30|14|NA
CACRHTRDWFEQFF
TGTGCCTGCAGACATACGCGGGACTGGTTTGAGCAGTTCTTC
>TRBJ2-7|TRBD1|TRBV7-9|15|NA
CASSPGDRGSYEQYF
TGTGCCAGCAGCCCGGGGGACAGGGGCTCCTACGAGCAGTACTTC
>TRBJ2-6|TRBD1|TRBV7-8|16|once
CASSWTGDSGANVLTF
TGTGCCAGCAGCTGGACAGGAGACTCTGGGGCCAACGTCCTGACTTTC
>TRBJ2-1|TRBD2|TRBV5-1|16|NA
CASSLGGSGYFHEQFF
TGCGCCAGCAGCTTGGGGGGTAGCGGGTATTTTCATGAGCAGTTCTTC
>TRBJ1-3|NA|TRBV9|14|NA
CASSSTGSGNTIYF
TGTGCCAGCAGCTCAACAGGGTCTGGAAACACCATATATTTT
>TRBJ2-2|NA|TRBV19|13|NA
CASSIVRSGELFF
TGTGCCAGTAGTATAGTTCGGAGCGGGGAGCTGTTTTTT
>TRBJ1-1|TRBD1|TRBV29-1|14|NA
CSVERGTANTEAFF
TGCAGCGTCGAACGAGGGACAGCGAACACTGAAGCTTTCTTT
>TRBJ2-3|NA|TRBV12-2|16|NA
CASRSRGWECTDTQYF
TGTGCAAGTCGCTCCCGGGGGTGGGAGTGCACAGATACGCAGTATTTT
>TRBJ2-7|NA|TRBV7-9|16|NA
CASSSTYGRGSYEQYF
TGTGCCAGCAGCTCGACCTACGGGAGAGGTAGCTACGAGCAGTACTTC
>TRBJ2-2|TRBD2|TRBV11-3|17|NA
CASSLGPGGHNTGELFF
TGTGCCAGCAGCTTGGGGCCGGGAGGCCATAACACCGGGGAGCTGTTTTTT
>TRBJ1-1|NA|TRBV13|16|NA
CASSLSGERRNTEAFF
TGTGCCAGCAGCTTATCCGGGGAGAGGAGGAACACTGAAGCTTTCTTT
>TRBJ2-2|TRBD2|TRBV19|18|once
CASSLRLAGGSNTGELFF
TGTGCCAGTAGTCTCAGACTAGCGGGAGGATCGAACACCGGGGAGCTGTTTTTT
>TRBJ1-5|NA|TRBV19|16|NA
CASSILGSPPGQPQHF
TGTGCCAGTAGTATCCTAGGCAGCCCGCCTGGTCAGCCCCAGCATTTT
>TRBJ2-1|TRBD1|TRBV10-3|14|NA
CAISESTGVNEQFF
TGTGCCATCAGTGAGTCGACAGGGGTTAATGAGCAGTTCTTC
>TRBJ2-2|TRBD2|TRBV18|18|NA
CASSPTGLAGENTGELFF
TGTGCCAGCTCCCCTACCGGACTAGCGGGAGAGAACACCGGGGAGCTGTTTTTT
>TRBJ2-5|NA|TRBV5-8|11|NA
CASSGHETQYF
TGTGCCAGCAGCGGACATGAGACCCAGTACTTC
>TRBJ2-1|TRBD1|TRBV19|17|once
CASSSGTGQSISNEQFF
TGTGCCAGTAGTTCGGGGACAGGTCAATCAATCAGCAATGAGCAGTTCTTC
>TRBJ2-7|TRBD1|TRBV5-1|14|NA
CASRSGQGPYEQYF
TGCGCCAGCAGGTCGGGACAGGGACCATACGAGCAGTACTTC
>TRBJ2-1|TRBD2|TRBV28|15|NA
CASIISGSSYNEQFF
TGTGCCAGCATCATTAGCGGGAGCTCCTACAATGAGCAGTTCTTC
>TRBJ1-1|NA|TRBV4-3|17|NA
CASSQDRAWGSNTEAFF
TGCGCCAGCAGCCAAGACCGGGCCTGGGGCTCGAACACTGAAGCTTTCTTT
>TRBJ2-1|TRBD2|TRBV6-5|15|NA
CASSSGLAANNEQFF
TGTGCCAGCAGTTCGGGACTAGCGGCTAACAATGAGCAGTTCTTC
>TRBJ1-2|NA|TRBV7-6|14|NA
CASSLEPGTYGYTF
TGTGCCAGCAGCTTAGAACCAGGAACCTATGGCTACACCTTC
>TRBJ2-3|NA|TRBV5-1|15|once
CASSLAAAGPDTQYF
TGCGCCAGCAGCTTGGCCGCGGCAGGGCCAGATACGCAGTATTTT
>TRBJ2-7|TRBD1|TRBV5-1|16|NA
CASSSRQDRAVHEQYF
TGCGCCAGCAGCTCCAGACAAGACAGGGCCGTCCACGAGCAGTACTTC